This is a list of T cell receptor beta chains from one sample in a study of cytomegalovirus exposure and HLA in healthy donors. TCRdb's table, derived via immunoSEQ multiplex PCR, lists solely in-frame clones and lacks some. Of 90,000 to 100,000 clones detected, approximately 80% appear once; the ten largest clones hold more than 0.6%. The sample taken for sequencing was PBMCs. The receptor source for this set is a woman aged 55-70 years in good health and CMV-seronegative. Both conserved end residues are part of each CDR3. Fields, in order: D gene, J gene, V gene, clone size, CDR3 protein, CDR3 DNA. The D gene is left open where the match is weak. Clone size is not always given. Where it is, it says once, few, many or a class for expanded clones.

. TRBJ2-7 TRBV28 . CASSLQGPTYEQYF TGTGCCAGCAGTTTGCAGGGGCCGACCTACGAGCAGTACTTC
TRBD2 TRBJ2-1 TRBV25-1 . CASSEYYPPASGRYEQFF TGTGCCAGCAGTGAATATTATCCCCCGGCTAGCGGGAGATATGAGCAGTTCTTC
. TRBJ2-1 TRBV27 . CASSLGGGDNEQFF TGTGCCAGCAGTTTGGGTGGCGGGGACAATGAGCAGTTCTTC
TRBD2 TRBJ2-1 TRBV6-1 . CASSGLSGTSGSNEQFF TGTGCCAGCAGTGGACTATCCGGGACTAGCGGGAGCAATGAGCAGTTCTTC
. TRBJ1-2 TRBV7-9 . CASSLGLDRQNGYTF TGTGCCAGCAGCTTAGGACTTGACAGGCAAAATGGCTACACCTTC
TRBD2 TRBJ2-3 TRBV7-9 . CASSRSGNTDTQYF TGTGCCAGCAGCCGTAGCGGGAATACAGATACGCAGTATTTT
. TRBJ2-3 TRBV7-6 . CASSGGTDTQYF TGTGCCAGCTCCGGAGGCACAGATACGCAGTATTTT
TRBD2 TRBJ2-5 TRBV5-6 . CASSFRLAGSQETQYF TGTGCCAGCAGCTTCAGACTAGCGGGGTCACAAGAGACCCAGTACTTC
. TRBJ2-5 TRBV5-1 . CASSYGTPGALETQYF TGCGCCAGCAGCTACGGGACTCCTGGCGCCTTAGAGACCCAGTACTTC
. TRBJ1-1 TRBV6-5 few CASRRESEAFF TGTGCCAGCAGACGGGAGAGTGAAGCTTTCTTT
. TRBJ2-7 TRBV19 . CASSIEGQPYEQYF TGTGCCAGTAGTATAGAAGGACAGCCCTACGAGCAGTACTTC
. TRBJ2-7 TRBV5-4 . CASSIIRRGQYF TGTGCCAGCAGCATCATAAGACGAGGGCAGTACTTC
TRBD1 TRBJ1-5 TRBV6-6 . CASSFQGEVQPQHF TGTGCCAGCAGTTTCCAGGGGGAGGTTCAGCCCCAGCATTTT
TRBD1 TRBJ2-7 TRBV5-1 . CASSLGGQGYEQYF TGCGCCAGCAGCTTGGGGGGACAGGGCTACGAGCAGTACTTC
TRBD2 TRBJ2-3 TRBV4-1 . CASSQDSGRRTDTQYF TGCGCCAGCAGCCAAGATAGCGGGAGGAGGACAGATACGCAGTATTTT
TRBD1 TRBJ1-1 TRBV29-1 . CSAYPGGGETEAFF TGCAGCGCTTACCCAGGGGGCGGAGAGACTGAAGCTTTCTTT
. TRBJ1-6 TRBV4-1 . CASSQVQGGLVSLHF TGCGCCAGCAGCCAAGTACAAGGAGGGTTAGTTAGCCTCCACTTT
TRBD2 TRBJ2-5 TRBV6-1 few CASRGAGGPQETQYF TGTGCCAGCAGGGGGGCGGGGGGCCCCCAAGAGACCCAGTACTTC